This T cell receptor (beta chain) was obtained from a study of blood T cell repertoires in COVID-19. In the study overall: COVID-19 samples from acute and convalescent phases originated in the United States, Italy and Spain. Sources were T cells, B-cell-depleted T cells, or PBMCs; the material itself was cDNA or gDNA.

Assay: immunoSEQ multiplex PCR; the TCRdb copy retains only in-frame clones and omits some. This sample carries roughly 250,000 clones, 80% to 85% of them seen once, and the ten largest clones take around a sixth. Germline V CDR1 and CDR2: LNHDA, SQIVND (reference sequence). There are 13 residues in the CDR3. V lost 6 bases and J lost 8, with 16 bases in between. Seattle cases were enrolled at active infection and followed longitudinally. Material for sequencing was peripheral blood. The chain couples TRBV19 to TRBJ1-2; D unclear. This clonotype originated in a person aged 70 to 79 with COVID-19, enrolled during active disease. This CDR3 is CASRWRGLGGYTF. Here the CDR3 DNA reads TGTGCCAGTAGATGGAGAGGGTTGGGAGGCTACACCTTC.